This T cell receptor beta chain was retrieved from a study of shared clonotypes between healthy human individuals. Only in-frame clones appear in the TCRdb table, and some are missing; sequencing was by immunoSEQ multiplex PCR. The sample has about 600,000 clones; roughly 97% are singletons. Germline V gene data show CDR1 as SGHDT and CDR2 as YYEEEE. V shed 10 bases and J 0 bases; nucleotides not matched to a gene: 14. The CDR3 runs 17 residues. The sequence was collected from a woman in her 30s in good health. V gene TRBV5-6 combines with J gene TRBJ2-2; 8 bases are a match to TRBD2. Sequencing was done on a sample of naive CD4+ T cells sorted from blood. Subset meaning: CD45RA+ positively selected. This CDR3 reads CACIAGSRPPNTGELFF. The CDR3 coding sequence is TGTGCCTGCATAGCGGGGAGCAGACCCCCGAACACCGGGGAGCTGTTTTTT.